This record concerns one T cell receptor beta chain sequence. TCRdb analysed the RT-PCR reads with MiXCR anew, one entry per CDR3 protein. In the table there are hundreds of thousands of distinct CDR3 sequences, roughly 10% of which are singletons. This sample was included in a study of response to subunit inactivated influenza vaccine. CDR1 DFQATT and CDR2 SNEGSKA come from the germline V gene (reference sequence). Unmatched junction bases numbered 3, after V lost 1 base and J lost 7 bases. CDR3 size: 13 residues. The data were also submitted as part of a second study, on T cells expressing NK-cell markers. This second study notes: 5'RACE template switching with UMIs generated TCR beta cDNA. TCR beta repertoires came from sorted CD3+CD56+NKG2C+, CD3+CD56+NKG2C- and CD3+CD56-NKG2C+ T cells. Among eight sequenced donors, seven carried HCMV seropositivity while one was seronegative. An anti-gamma-delta TCR antibody restricted sorting to alpha-beta TCR T cells in several experiments. These clonotypes, the leaders elsewhere, also led the CD3+CD56-NKG2C+ fraction in several donors.

The material sequenced was PBMCs from blood, taken on the day of vaccination. J is TRBJ2-7 and V is TRBV20-1; 11 bases agree with TRBD2. The sequence was obtained from a man aged 50 to 60 who received an inactivated influenza vaccine. The CDR3 sequence: CSARGTSGLEQYF. In nucleotides, the CDR3 is TGCAGTGCTAGAGGGACTAGCGGGTTGGAGCAGTACTTC.